This TCR beta chain was captured in a study of T cell responses to AZD1222 COVID-19 vaccine. On this clone: Its cognate antigen is unknown.

TCRdb's table, derived via immunoSEQ multiplex PCR, lists solely in-frame clones and lacks some. The table includes 130,000 to 150,000 clones, roughly 86% detected once. Study outcomes and limitations: Along spike, vaccine-associated CD4 TCRs were found throughout, with dominance at 160-218 and 743-854. Seropositivity was recorded at baseline in only 6 or 7 AZD1222 recipients. Targeting of unmutated variant regions was reportedly seen in nearly half of spike-specific TCRs. Mostly white British, mostly female donors; authors suggested clonal diversity may be underestimated.

The V end lost 5 bases, the J end lost 4 bases, and 12 bases lay between the germline ends. The CDR3 runs to 14 residues. CDR1 is SEHNR and CDR2 is FQNEAQ in the germline V gene (reference sequence). V gene TRBV7-9 combines with J gene TRBJ2-1; D is undetermined. The sequences come from peripheral blood, collected 28 days after the second dose of the MenACWY control vaccine. The sequence derives from an adult who received the MenACWY meningococcal vaccine as a control. The CDR3 sequence: CASSPQSVYNEQFF. Written as DNA, the CDR3 is TGTGCCAGCAGCCCTCAATCCGTATACAATGAGCAGTTCTTC.